The 16 T cell receptor beta chains reported below all come from one sample, sequenced in a study of blood T cell repertoires in COVID-19. Clones were sequenced by immunoSEQ multiplex PCR, and TCRdb holds only the in-frame ones, with some missing. The repertoire holds 250,000 or so clones, with around 86% as singletons. The specimen was peripheral blood. These receptors originate from a man aged 30-40 years who had recovered from COVID-19.

The chain couples TRBV6-5 to TRBJ2-4; tentatively, D is TRBD1 (6 bases). V was cut by 4 bases and J by 8 bases, with 12 bases left in between. The CDR3 covers 13 residues. Looked up from germline, CDR1 is MNHEY and CDR2 is SVGAGI. Here the CDR3 reads CASSLNRQDIQYF. DNA of the CDR3: TGTGCCAGCAGTTTGAATCGACAGGACATTCAGTACTTC.

This chain's CDR3 is CASSMTSGGHTQYF. CDR3 nucleotides: TGTGCCAGCAGCATGACTAGCGGGGGGCATACGCAGTATTTT. V gene TRBV7-3 combines with J gene TRBJ2-3; 13 positions match TRBD2. V lost 5 bases and J lost 7; bases outside the gene matches: 3. CDR1 and CDR2 (germline): SGHTA, FQGTGA. The CDR3 runs 14 residues.

The rearrangement links TRBV3-1 (or the pseudogene TRBV3-2) to TRBJ2-2; 7 positions agree with TRBD2. The V segment lost 1 base and the J segment 2 bases; nucleotides outside the gene matches: 7. The germline gives CDR1 LGHDT, CDR2 YNNKEL (reference sequence). CDR3 length: 17 amino acids. The CDR3 region is CASSQAGAGQNTGELFF. CDR3 coding DNA: TGTGCCAGCAGCCAAGCGGGAGCGGGGCAAAACACCGGGGAGCTGTTTTTT.

The J gene is TRBJ2-1, the V gene TRBV5-1; the match to TRBD2 covers 10 bases. Germline lookup yields CDR1 SGHRS and CDR2 YFSETQ. The CDR3 sequence is 15 residues long. V was clipped by 0 bases and J by 8 bases; unmatched bases: 5. This CDR3 is CASSLGLAGVDEQFF. The CDR3 nucleotides read TGCGCCAGCAGCTTGGGTCTAGCGGGGGTTGATGAGCAGTTCTTC.

V usage is TRBV18 and J usage is TRBJ2-2; D is unresolved. Trimming left V 2 bases short and J 5 bases short, with 9 bases between. The length of the CDR3 is 14 residues. CDR1 KGHSH and CDR2 LQKENI come from the germline V gene. As DNA, the CDR3 is TGTGCCAGCTCACCATACACAGCTACCGGGGAGCTGTTTTTT. Translated, it gives CASSPYTATGELFF.

V usage is TRBV6-5 and J usage is TRBJ1-5; 7 nucleotides align to TRBD1. Germline values: CDR1 MNHEY, CDR2 SVGAGI. The CDR3 is 14 amino acids. The J segment lost 5 bases and the V segment lost 5 bases, leaving 6 bases of the junction unmatched. The CDR3 coding sequence is TGTGCCAGCAGTAGACAGGGAAGGTATCAGCCCCAGCATTTT. It specifies CASSRQGRYQPQHF.

This clone was found once. The CDR3, as DNA: TGTGCCAGCAGTAGGACCCTCGGAGGACCACCCCTCCACTTT. As protein: CASSRTLGGPPLHF. This chain connects TRBV6-5 to TRBJ1-6; D unresolved. The V end was cut by 5 bases, the J end by 11 bases, with 16 bases between. Per germline, CDR1 MNHEY and CDR2 SVGAGI. CDR3 length: 14 amino acids.

This CDR3 is CASSLGSSSGNTIYF. The CDR3 nucleotides are TGTGCCAGCAGCTTAGGTAGCAGCTCTGGAAACACCATATATTTT. This chain links TRBV3-1 (or the pseudogene TRBV3-2) with TRBJ1-3; D not resolved. Germline assignment: CDR1 LGHDT and CDR2 YNNKEL (reference sequence). The ends were cut back, 5 bases at V and 0 bases at J, with 11 bases in the middle. The CDR3 is made up of 15 amino acids.

The chain employs TRBV3-1 (or the pseudogene TRBV3-2) and TRBJ2-5, with a possible D match to TRBD1 (5 bases). This CDR3 contains 17 residues. CDR1 is LGHDT and CDR2 is YNNKEL in the germline V gene (reference sequence). V lost 2 bases, J lost 5 bases, and 21 bases lay in between. As DNA, the CDR3 is TGTGCCAGCAGCCAATTTGAGGTGGGGCCCTTTGGGGAGACCCAGTACTTC. Its translation is CASSQFEVGPFGETQYF.

The chain recombines TRBV2 with TRBJ1-5; possible D gene TRBD1, 6 bases. The germline V gene has CDR1 SNHLY and CDR2 FYNNEI. Trimming shortened V by 4 bases and J by 1 base, and 26 bases separated the two germline ends. This CDR3 region has 20 residues. This chain's CDR3 is CASSGGPGQPDSLSNQPQHF. DNA for the CDR3: TGTGCCAGCAGTGGAGGGCCGGGACAACCCGATAGCCTAAGCAATCAGCCCCAGCATTTT.

This sequence joins TRBV9 and TRBJ2-3; TRBD2 aligns across 7 bases. The junction had 3 bases not matched to a gene; V was cut back by 2 bases and J by 0 bases. The CDR3 has 15 residues. Germline V gives CDR1 SGDLS, CDR2 YYNGEE. The CDR3 sequence is CASSVSGASTDTQYF. In DNA, the CDR3 is TGTGCCAGCAGCGTGAGCGGGGCCAGCACAGATACGCAGTATTTT.

This sequence joins TRBV6-2 or TRBV6-3 and TRBJ2-1, with 9 positions matching TRBD2. The CDR3 is made up of 16 amino acids. Trimming took 0 bases from V and 4 from J; bases not matched to a gene: 4. Germline assignment: CDR1 MNHEY and CDR2 SVGEGT. The CDR3 nucleotides read TGTGCCAGCAGTTACTCCCTGACTAGCGGATACAATGAGCAGTTCTTC. This translates into CASSYSLTSGYNEQFF.

This rearrangement joins TRBV19 to TRBJ2-2; 15 bases align to TRBD2. Germline V gene data show CDR1 as LNHDA and CDR2 as SQIVND (reference sequence). The CDR3 is made up of 20 amino acids. The junction had 14 bases not matched to a gene; V was cut back by 5 bases and J by 4 bases. The CDR3 DNA sequence: TGTGCCAGTAGTCGCCCTCGGACTAGCGGGGGGGCCCGGGCCACCGGGGAGCTGTTTTTT. Translated: CASSRPRTSGGARATGELFF.

This clone was counted only a few times. This chain links TRBV3-1 (or the pseudogene TRBV3-2) with TRBJ2-1; D possibly corresponds to TRBD2 (5 bases). CDR3 size: 14 residues. From germline, CDR1 is LGHDT and CDR2 YNNKEL (reference sequence). The V and J ends lost 2 bases and 9 bases respectively, with 14 bases between them. CDR3 amino acids: CASSQKERRSEQFF. The CDR3 coding sequence is TGTGCCAGCAGCCAAAAAGAACGGAGGTCTGAGCAGTTCTTC.

This clone has only a few counts. The gene calls are TRBV2 and TRBJ2-2; weak D call: TRBD1 (5 bases). Per germline, CDR1 SNHLY and CDR2 FYNNEI. Deletions cut 7 bases from V and 4 bases from J, with 13 bases between. The CDR3 runs 14 residues. The CDR3: CASTGYRSTGELFF. CDR3 nucleotide sequence: TGTGCCAGCACCGGGTACAGGAGCACCGGGGAGCTGTTTTTT. The complete variable domain, with remaining parts taken from reference TRBV2 and TRBJ2-2, reads EPEVTQTPSHQVTQMGQEVILRCVPISNHLYFYWYRQILGQKVEFLVSFYNNEISEKSEIFDDQFSVERPDGSNFTLKIRSTKLEDSAMYFCASTGYRSTGELFFGEGSRLTVL.

J is TRBJ2-5 and V is TRBV19, with a weak D call TRBD2 (5 bases). V was cut by 4 bases and J by 2 bases, with 8 bases left in between. The CDR3 contains 13 residues. Germline-derived CDR1 and CDR2 are LNHDA and SQIVND (reference sequence). The CDR3 reads CASSTSGQETQYF. In nucleotides, the CDR3 is TGTGCCAGTAGTACCAGCGGACAAGAGACCCAGTACTTC.